The subject of this entry is one T cell receptor beta chain. Antigen unknown. These data originate in a study of OX40 agonist ivuxolimab in advanced cancers. Overall study results and limits: Expanded clones tended on average to be more numerous among CD8+ T cells than CD4+.

Autoimmune disease history or systemic immunosuppression excluded patients. Researchers took blood at baseline, on cycle 4 day 1, and on cycle 7 day 1. The CDR3 has 13 amino acids. In germline, CDR1 is SNHLY, CDR2 FYNNEI. V shed 7 bases and J shed 6 bases, with 16 bases lying between them. Sequencing used immunoSEQ multiplex PCR; TCRdb keeps in-frame clones, though not all of them. Of approximately 65,000 clones in the sample, 87% were seen once. The V and J genes are TRBV2 and TRBJ2-7; no definite D call. The input for sequencing was CD4+ or CD8+ T cells sorted from blood, taken in a trial of the OX40 agonist ivuxolimab. The TCR originated in an adult with an advanced solid tumor such as melanoma, head and neck, liver or kidney cancer. The CDR3 DNA follows: TGTGCCAGCATATGGCAGGTAGCTGGCGAGCAGTACTTC. Translated, it gives CASIWQVAGEQYF.